Only a few counts were recorded for the clone carrying this T cell receptor (beta chain). Its antigen remains unknown. This entry belongs to a study of vaccination and CD4 T cells after COVID-19. Study-level information: At a median 72 days (range 14 to 241) after dose two, post-vaccine samples were obtained.

The germline V gene encodes CDR1 MGHDK and CDR2 SYGVNS. V lost 2 bases and J lost 1, with 11 bases in between. There are 15 residues in the CDR3. The treatment here: approximately 10-day PBMC culture with coronavirus spike peptide pools or control peptides (ViraFEST assay). CD4+ T lymphocytes from the unexposed donor were collected before the COVID-19 pandemic (2011-2018). An Oncomine TCR Beta short-read assay was used to sequence the DNA from cultured CD4+ T cells. TCRdb used MiXCR to reprocess the PCR reads, holding one entry per CDR3 protein. The sample holds around 7,000 distinct CDR3 sequences, under 65% seen once.

The J gene is TRBJ2-5, the V gene TRBV25-1; D might be TRBD2 (6 bases). Sequencing used CD4+ T cells from blood, cultured in vitro. The sequence was obtained from a human donor in good health. The CDR3 DNA is TGTGCCAGCAGTGAACCGCGGGGTATCCAAGAGACCCAGTACTTC. It specifies CASSEPRGIQETQYF.